This T cell receptor (beta chain) was obtained from a study of cytomegalovirus exposure and HLA in healthy donors. This clone turned up a few times. PCR primers comprised 60 Vbeta and 13 Jbeta primers. The table came from immunoSEQ multiplex PCR; TCRdb's copy has only in-frame clones and leaves some out. The sample lists 150,000 to 200,000 clones; about 59% were seen once. Germline-derived CDR1 and CDR2 are SNHLY and FYNNEI. After removal of 9 bases from V and 1 base from J, the junction contained 6 bases not matched to a gene. This CDR3 region has 14 residues. The sequenced sample was PBMCs. The source is a man in his forties or fifties in good health and CMV-seronegative. The chain carries TRBV2 and TRBJ1-1; 9 nucleotides match TRBD1. CDR3 coding DNA: TGTGCCAGTCAAACAGGGGGCCGGAACACTGAAGCTTTCTTT. Translating gives CASQTGGRNTEAFF.